The 2 T cell receptor beta chains presented below share a single source sample, sequenced in a study of blood T cells in healthy people across ages. The second PCR ran about 6 to 11 cycles with a sample-barcoded 5' primer and J-beta primers. TCRdb reprocessed the 5' RACE reads with MiXCR, giving one entry per CDR3 protein. The sample lists 1.4 million or so distinct CDR3 sequences, under 55% occurring once. The sample consisted of blood. The source is a woman aged 18-29 years in good health.

V gene TRBV25-1 combines with J gene TRBJ2-7; D possibly uses TRBD1 or TRBD2 (5 bases each). V shed 4 bases and J shed 7 bases, with 14 bases lying between them. The CDR3 is 13 amino acids. Germline CDR1 is MGHDK and CDR2 is SYGVNS. In DNA, the CDR3 is TGTGCCAGCAGTGTCCTGGGACGCTCGGAGCAGTACTTC. It is translated as CASSVLGRSEQYF.

To note about this clonotype: A far larger clone differs by one base, so this is likely a read error. The chain has TRBV28 and TRBJ2-3; D unresolved. Germline V CDR1 and CDR2: MDHEN, SYDVKM. The CDR3 has 13 amino acids. CDR3 DNA: TGTGTCAGCAGTTCCCTTAGCACAGATACGCAGTATTTT. It codes for CVSSSLSTDTQYF. Full variable domain (missing parts from reference TRBV28 and TRBJ2-3): DVKVTQSSRYLVKRTGEKVFLECVQDMDHENMFWYRQDPGLGLRLIYFSYDVKMKEKGDIPEGYSVSREKKERFSLILESASTNQTSMYLCVSSSLSTDTQYFGPGTRLTVL.